A single T cell receptor (beta chain) is shown here with its context. The data were obtained in a study of shared clonotypes between healthy human individuals. Some clones are missing from TCRdb's copy, which holds only in-frame ones; the method was immunoSEQ multiplex PCR. The sample lists around 430,000 clones, 70% to 80% seen once, with over 10% in the top ten. From germline, CDR1 is SGHRS and CDR2 YFSETQ. J lost 4 bases, V lost 2 bases, and 5 bases had no gene match. The CDR3 is 15 amino acids. The source of this sequence is a woman between 40 and 55 years old in good health. Some clones in this sample may be carry-over from other donors' samples. This rearrangement joins TRBV5-1 to TRBJ1-4, with TRBD1 identical over 7 bases. The sequenced sample was PBMCs. The CDR3: CASSFGQAINEKLFF. The CDR3 nucleotides are TGCGCCAGCAGCTTCGGACAGGCGATTAATGAAAAACTGTTTTTT.